Shown below are 32 T cell receptor beta chains from a single sample sequenced in a study of CD8+CD57+ T cells in acquired aplastic anemia. For CDR3 and TCR beta VDJ profiling, genomic DNA was the template used. TCRdb fed the reads into MiXCR, producing one record per CDR3 protein. The sample shows around 250,000 distinct CDR3 sequences, 45% to 65% of them seen only once. Input material: sorted CD4+, CD8+, or CD8+CD57+ T cells (not recorded which) from PBMCs. The receptors originated from a human donor with severe aplastic anemia or a healthy control (not recorded which).

The chain joins TRBV6-1 to TRBJ2-7; no clear D. Germline V gene lookup returns CDR1 MNHNS and CDR2 SASEGT. CDR3 length: 14 amino acids. Trimming shortened V by 4 bases and J by 1 base, and 11 bases separated the two germline ends. The CDR3 sequence is CASSGLGSSYEQYF. Here the CDR3 DNA reads TGTGCCAGCAGTGGTTTGGGATCGTCCTACGAGCAGTACTTC.

This clonotype came up once. The V gene is TRBV10-3, the J gene TRBJ2-1, with a possible D match to TRBD2 (5 bases). Per the germline V gene, CDR1 is ENHRY and CDR2 is SYGVKD. Trimming cost V 10 bases and J 8 bases, with 24 bases left between them. CDR3 length equals 15 residues. CDR3 DNA: TGTGCCACCCGGGTGGGATTCAGCGGCTCCGATGAGCAGTTCTTC. This gives the protein CATRVGFSGSDEQFF.

This clonotype was seen once. One end of the junction varies from germline; a read error may be responsible. The gene calls are TRBV7-3 and TRBJ2-5; the D gene is possibly TRBD2 (7 bases). Looked up from germline, CDR1 is SGHTA and CDR2 is FQGTGA. The CDR3 runs to 15 residues. CDR3 in amino acids: CASSQEGGGKETQYF. The CDR3 DNA is TGCGCCAGCAGCCAAGAGGGGGGGGGGAAAGAGACCCAGTACTTC.

The CDR3 region is CASSRQGQGYGYTF. CDR3 DNA: TGTGCCAGCTCCCGACAGGGACAGGGCTACGGCTACACCTTC. The J gene is TRBJ1-2, the V gene TRBV18, with 9 bases aligning to TRBD1. Looked up from germline, CDR1 is KGHSH and CDR2 is LQKENI. This CDR3 has 14 residues. J was trimmed by 8 bases and V by 6 bases; bases with no gene match: 10.

The chain uses TRBV7-9 and TRBJ2-1, with unresolved D. V was clipped by 5 bases and J by 0 bases, with 14 bases between them. The CDR3 sequence is 16 residues long. CDR1 and CDR2 from the germline V gene are SEHNR and FQNEAQ (reference sequence). Here the CDR3 reads CASSLDGPSSYNEQFF. CDR3 coding DNA: TGTGCCAGCAGCCTAGATGGTCCCAGCTCCTACAATGAGCAGTTCTTC.

The chain carries TRBV18 and TRBJ2-1; 8 nucleotides line up with TRBD2. CDR1 and CDR2 from the germline V gene are KGHSH and LQKENI. The CDR3 sequence is 16 residues long. V gave up 1 base and J gave up 8 bases; unmatched junction bases: 10. The CDR3 bases are TGTGCCAGCTCACCACGTACGGGGGGGCCCGGTGATGAGCAGTTCTTC. Translated, it gives CASSPRTGGPGDEQFF. The variable domain in full, completed from reference TRBV18 and TRBJ2-1, reads NAGVMQNPRHLVRRRGQEARLRCSPMKGHSHVYWYRQLPEEGLKFMVYLQKENIIDESGMPKERFSAEFPKEGPSILRIQQVVRGDSAAYFCASSPRTGGPGDEQFFGPGTRLTVL.

V is TRBV2 and J is TRBJ1-1; tentative D call: TRBD1 (5 bases). Germline CDR1 is SNHLY and CDR2 is FYNNEI. The CDR3 has 13 amino acids. Trimming removed 4 bases from V and 4 bases from J, with 10 bases in between. The chain's CDR3 is CASSGGSTTEAFF. DNA for the CDR3: TGTGCCAGCAGTGGGGGCTCCACCACTGAAGCTTTCTTT.

In regard to this clonotype: A read error may explain this, as a much larger clone is one base away. The chain uses TRBV5-1 and TRBJ1-5; the D is unclear. This CDR3 has 12 amino acids. CDR1 is SGHRS and CDR2 is YFSETQ in the germline V gene. The CDR3 sequence is CASSLAEPTHHF. Here the CDR3 DNA reads TGTGCCAGCAGCTTGGCCGAACCGACCCATCATTTT.

Remarks on this clonotype: The germline gene is not matched at one end of the junction; a read error may be the cause. This rearrangement joins TRBV5-6 to TRBJ1-6; no clear D. This CDR3 region has 15 residues. Germline V gene data show CDR1 as SGHDT and CDR2 as YYEEEE. CDR3 region: CASSLGIAYNLPLHF. The CDR3 DNA follows: TGTGCCAGCAGCTTAGGGATCGCCTATAATTTACCCCTCCACTTT.

The V gene is TRBV6-6, the J gene TRBJ2-4, with D possibly TRBD1 on 6 matching bases. Germline CDR1 reads MNHNY; CDR2 reads SVGAGI (reference sequence). V shed 6 bases and J shed 2 bases, with 17 bases lying between them. CDR3 length equals 16 residues. CDR3 DNA: TGTGCCAGCAGCCCCTCGCCACAGGGCCCCAAAAACATTCAGTACTTC. Translating gives CASSPSPQGPKNIQYF.

Only a few counts were recorded for this clonotype. The rearrangement links TRBV2 to TRBJ1-5; 7 nucleotides agree with TRBD1. Germline loops: CDR1 SNHLY, CDR2 FYNNEI. V lost 1 base to trimming and J lost 3 bases; unmatched junction nucleotides: 3. This CDR3 is built from 15 residues. The CDR3 is CASSEGTGFNQPQHF. The DNA for the CDR3 is TGTGCCAGCAGTGAAGGGACAGGATTCAATCAGCCCCAGCATTTT.

The V gene is TRBV19, the J gene TRBJ1-1; TRBD1 might be the D (6 bases). V gave up 4 bases and J gave up 0 bases, with 9 bases separating them. The CDR3 sequence is 14 residues long. Germline values: CDR1 LNHDA, CDR2 SQIVND (reference sequence). The CDR3 spells CASSKQGMNTEAFF. DNA for the CDR3: TGTGCCAGTAGTAAACAGGGAATGAACACTGAAGCTTTCTTT.

The V gene is TRBV25-1, the J gene TRBJ2-1; no clear D gene. This CDR3 is built from 12 residues. V was trimmed by 0 bases and J by 8 bases, leaving 5 bases between them. Germline V gene data show CDR1 as MGHDK and CDR2 as SYGVNS. Here the CDR3 reads CASSEYYYEQFF. DNA of the CDR3: TGTGCCAGCAGTGAATATTATTATGAGCAGTTCTTC.

As to this clonotype: Given a much more abundant clone one base away, this may be a read error. The CDR3 protein is CASSLGPSGGSTDTQYF. As DNA, the CDR3 is TGTGCCAGCAGTTTAGGCCCGAGCGGGGGGAGCACAGATACGCAGTATTTT. This sequence joins TRBV12-3 or TRBV12-4 and TRBJ2-3; 9 bases fit TRBD2. Trimming at V came to 1 base and at J to 0 bases, leaving 5 bases not matched to a gene. The CDR3 is 17 amino acids.

This clonotype was counted ten times or more. This chain links TRBV20-1 with TRBJ2-7, with 11 bases that match TRBD1. Trimming cost V 5 bases and J 6 bases; bases outside gene matches: 9. CDR3 length: 14 amino acids. In germline, CDR1 is DFQATT, CDR2 SNEGSKA (reference sequence). The CDR3 loop is CSARSGTGGFEQYF. The DNA of the CDR3 is TGCAGTGCTCGGTCCGGGACAGGGGGGTTCGAGCAGTACTTC.

There are many counts of this clonotype. V and J are TRBV4-3 and TRBJ2-1; D is possibly TRBD2 (6 bases). Trimming stripped 4 bases from V and 8 bases from J, with 15 bases between. Per germline, CDR1 LGHNA and CDR2 YSLEER. This CDR3 region has 14 residues. The DNA for the CDR3 is TGCGCCAGCAGCCCCGGAGGGGAAAAGTATGAGCAGTTCTTC. Its protein product is CASSPGGEKYEQFF.

This clonotype was recorded at least ten times. CDR3 nucleotides: TGTGCCAGCAGCGTAGCTTTGACAGGGCAAGGCTACACCTTC. It is translated as CASSVALTGQGYTF. The chain combines TRBV9 with TRBJ1-2; 7 bases align to TRBD1. The length of the CDR3 is 14 residues. From germline, CDR1 is SGDLS and CDR2 YYNGEE. V lost 0 bases to trimming and J lost 8 bases; unmatched junction nucleotides: 7.

The chain carries TRBV7-7 and TRBJ2-1; 9 nucleotides line up with TRBD2. This CDR3 contains 17 residues. The germline V gene has CDR1 SSHAT and CDR2 FNYEAQ (reference sequence). V gave up 2 bases and J gave up 6 bases; unmatched junction bases: 11. This CDR3 is CASSLRLVDSGSNEQFF. Here the CDR3 DNA reads TGTGCCAGCAGCTTAAGGTTGGTGGATAGCGGGAGCAATGAGCAGTTCTTC. The complete variable domain, with remaining parts taken from reference TRBV7-7 and TRBJ2-1, reads GAGVSQSPRYKVTKRGQDVTLRCDPISSHATLYWYQQALGQGPEFLTYFNYEAQPDKSGLPSDRFSAERPEGSISTLTIQRTEQRDSAMYRCASSLRLVDSGSNEQFFGPGTRLTVL.

This rearrangement joins TRBV11-3 to TRBJ2-2; tentatively, D is TRBD1 (5 bases). Germline loops: CDR1 SGHNT, CDR2 YENEEA. The CDR3 has 14 residues. V was clipped by 0 bases and J by 9 bases, with 11 bases between them. CDR3 in amino acids: CASSLEGQDRELFF. The CDR3 bases are TGTGCCAGCAGCTTAGAGGGCCAGGACAGGGAGCTGTTTTTT. Together with reference TRBV11-3 and TRBJ2-2, the CDR3 gives the full variable domain: EAGVVQSPRYKIIEKKQPVAFWCNPISGHNTLYWYLQNLGQGPELLIRYENEEAVDDSQLPKDRFSAERLKGVDSTLKIQPAELGDSAVYLCASSLEGQDRELFFGEGSRLTVL.

Of note for this clonotype: It may be a read error: a sequence one base away is much more abundant. The rearrangement links TRBV19 to TRBJ2-6; perhaps TRBD1 as D (5 bases). The CDR3 contains 15 residues. The germline V gene encodes CDR1 LNHDA and CDR2 SQIVND (reference sequence). CDR3 loop: CASSIKRAGANFLTF. The CDR3 DNA reads as TGTGCCAGTAGTATAAAAAGGGCTGGGGCCAACTTCCTGACTTTC.

This clonotype was seen ten or more times. The chain combines TRBV30 with TRBJ1-5, with 7 bases identical to TRBD1. Germline V lookup: CDR1 GTSNPN, CDR2 SVGIG (reference sequence). J lost 2 bases, V lost 2 bases, and 6 bases had no gene match. The CDR3 is made up of 15 amino acids. CDR3 bases: TGTGCCTGGAGTAAAGGGGGCGCGGGCAATCAGCCCCAGCATTTT. Amino acid sequence: CAWSKGGAGNQPQHF.

The rearrangement links TRBV25-1 to TRBJ1-5; perhaps TRBD1 as D (5 bases). Germline CDR1 reads MGHDK; CDR2 reads SYGVNS. The V gene lost 4 bases and the J gene lost 4 bases, with 11 bases spanning the gap. This CDR3 comprises 14 residues. The CDR3 DNA reads TGTGCCAGCAGTGCGGGAGGGACGAATCAGCCCCAGCATTTT. Translated, it gives CASSAGGTNQPQHF.

The rearrangement links TRBV20-1 to TRBJ2-3; the D gene is possibly TRBD2 (7 bases). Germline values: CDR1 DFQATT, CDR2 SNEGSKA (reference sequence). Trimming pared 7 bases from V and 1 base from J, leaving 15 bases between. CDR3 size: 14 residues. CDR3 coding DNA: TGCAGTGTGCGAGGGGGGGCAGGCACAGATACGCAGTATTTT. Translating it yields CSVRGGAGTDTQYF.

Ten or more counts support this clonotype. The rearrangement joins TRBV4-2 to TRBJ2-3; D ambiguous. The CDR3 totals 13 residues. With 4 bases removed from V and 2 bases from J, the gap between germline ends came to 7 bases. CDR1 and CDR2 (germline): LGHNA, YNFKEQ. The CDR3 bases are TGTGCCAGCAGCCCGATAGTCACAGATACGCAGTATTTT. It codes for CASSPIVTDTQYF.

This chain connects TRBV7-7 to TRBJ2-4, with a tentative D call TRBD1 (6 bases). Germline lookup yields CDR1 SSHAT and CDR2 FNYEAQ (reference sequence). The V end was cut by 3 bases, the J end by 8 bases, with 11 bases between. The CDR3 totals 13 residues. For the CDR3, the DNA is TGTGCCAGCAGCTTTGGCGAGGGGGACATTCAGTACTTC. Amino acid sequence: CASSFGEGDIQYF.

This chain links TRBV9 with TRBJ1-2, with D possibly matching TRBD1 (5 bases). The CDR3 sequence is 13 residues long. V was pared by 0 bases and J by 8 bases, with 11 bases between. CDR1 is SGDLS and CDR2 is YYNGEE in the germline V gene. As DNA, the CDR3 is TGTGCCAGCAGCGTAGAAGGGGAAAGGGGCTACACCTTC. Protein sequence: CASSVEGERGYTF.

This clonotype was counted many times. The chain has TRBV5-5 and TRBJ1-5; tentative D call: TRBD1 (5 bases). Germline CDR1 is SGHKS and CDR2 is YYEKEE (reference sequence). The CDR3 is made up of 16 amino acids. V shed 2 bases and J shed 1 base, with 13 bases lying between them. This chain's CDR3 is CASSFSGGTSNQPQHF. The CDR3 coding sequence is TGTGCCAGCAGCTTTTCGGGGGGAACGAGCAATCAGCCCCAGCATTTT.

The genes are TRBV20-1 and TRBJ1-2; D possibly corresponds to TRBD1 (5 bases). CDR1 DFQATT and CDR2 SNEGSKA come from the germline V gene (reference sequence). Trimming stripped 1 base from V and 0 bases from J, with 12 bases between. This CDR3 comprises 15 residues. CDR3 sequence (DNA): TGCAGTGCTAGAGCTACAGGTGGAGCTAACTATGGCTACACCTTC. Translated: CSARATGGANYGYTF.

This clonotype was observed at least ten times. The rearrangement links TRBV7-6 to TRBJ1-5; D is unresolved. Per the germline V gene, CDR1 is SGHVS and CDR2 is FNYEAQ. The CDR3 length is 13 residues. Trimming took off 4 bases at V and 6 bases at J, with 10 bases between the two ends. The CDR3 here is CASSWSRGQPQHF. The CDR3 nucleotides read TGTGCCAGCAGCTGGTCAAGAGGTCAGCCCCAGCATTTT.

V usage is TRBV29-1 and J usage is TRBJ1-4; a possible D gene is TRBD1 (6 bases). Germline CDR1 is SQVTM and CDR2 is ANQGSEA. With 4 bases removed from V and 4 bases from J, the gap between germline ends came to 13 bases. The CDR3 is made up of 14 amino acids. The CDR3 reads CSVARGTGNEKLFF. CDR3 sequence (DNA): TGCAGCGTTGCAAGGGGGACGGGTAATGAAAAACTGTTTTTT.

This clonotype was observed a handful of times. V and J are TRBV10-3 and TRBJ2-7; perhaps TRBD1 as D (8 bases). With 10 bases removed from V and 6 bases from J, the gap between germline ends came to 19 bases. The CDR3 runs to 13 residues. Germline loops: CDR1 ENHRY, CDR2 SYGVKD. The CDR3 DNA reads as TGTGCCACCCGGGGGGCAGGGACAGGCGAGCAGTACTTC. Its protein is CATRGAGTGEQYF.

Ten or more counts support this clonotype. The chain has TRBV10-2 and TRBJ1-1; the D is unclear. The ends were cut back, 6 bases at V and 4 bases at J, with 15 bases in the middle. The CDR3 contains 14 residues. CDR1 is WSHSY, CDR2 SAAADI, per germline. CDR3 region: CASSLRQAVTEAFF. CDR3 nucleotide sequence: TGCGCCAGCAGCTTAAGGCAGGCGGTCACTGAAGCTTTCTTT.